These T cell receptor beta chains were read from a single sample in a study of T cell changes during pregnancy in multiple sclerosis. The method was immunoSEQ multiplex PCR; TCRdb's version includes in-frame clones alone and lacks a portion of them. There are more than 55,000 clones in the sample; around 94% occur only once, and just over 2.5% lies in the top ten. The material was CD8+ T cells from peripheral blood mononuclear cells, obtained after pregnancy. The receptors originated from a female donor with multiple sclerosis, enrolled in a pregnancy study. CDR3s include the opening cysteine and the closing phenylalanine or tryptophan. D genes are given only for firm matches. A clone size is listed for some rows: how often the clone was seen (once, few, many), or a class if it is expanded.

D gene: NA
J gene: TRBJ2-2
V gene: TRBV7-3
clone size: NA
CDR3 DNA: TGTGCCAGCAGCTTTCAGGGGGGCGGGGAGCTGTTTTTT
CDR3 protein: CASSFQGGGELFF

D gene: NA
J gene: TRBJ2-1
V gene: TRBV11-1
clone size: few
CDR3 DNA: TGTGCCAGCAGCGAATTGACTAGTATTGCGGATGAGCAGTTCTTC
CDR3 protein: CASSELTSIADEQFF

D gene: NA
J gene: TRBJ2-3
V gene: TRBV7-9
clone size: NA
CDR3 DNA: TGTGCCAGCAGCTTAGAATCCGGGAACACAGATACGCAGTATTTT
CDR3 protein: CASSLESGNTDTQYF

D gene: NA
J gene: TRBJ2-1
V gene: TRBV10-2
clone size: NA
CDR3 DNA: TGCGCCAGCAGTCTAGCGATGGATGAGCAGTTCTTC
CDR3 protein: CASSLAMDEQFF

D gene: TRBD1
J gene: TRBJ1-2
V gene: TRBV7-9
clone size: NA
CDR3 DNA: TGTGCCAGCAGCTTAGCGGCCGGGACAGCATCCTATGGCTACACCTTC
CDR3 protein: CASSLAAGTASYGYTF

D gene: NA
J gene: TRBJ2-6
V gene: TRBV7-2
clone size: NA
CDR3 DNA: TGTGCCAGCAGCTTTTGGGGGGCTGGGGCCAACGTCCTGACTTTC
CDR3 protein: CASSFWGAGANVLTF

D gene: NA
J gene: TRBJ2-7
V gene: TRBV13
clone size: once
CDR3 DNA: TGTGCCAGCAGCTTAGGACTGAGCTCCTACGAGCAGTACTTC
CDR3 protein: CASSLGLSSYEQYF

D gene: NA
J gene: TRBJ1-1
V gene: TRBV6-4
clone size: NA
CDR3 DNA: TGTGCCAGCAGTGAAGGCGGCCTAGCTTTCTTT
CDR3 protein: CASSEGGLAFF

D gene: TRBD2
J gene: TRBJ2-7
V gene: TRBV28
clone size: NA
CDR3 DNA: TGTGCCAGCAGTCTAACCCTAGGCCGAGCGGGAGCCGACGAGCAGTACTTC
CDR3 protein: CASSLTLGRAGADEQYF

D gene: NA
J gene: TRBJ1-4
V gene: TRBV29-1
clone size: once
CDR3 DNA: TGCAGCGCGGAGACAGGTCGAAATGAAAAACTGTTTTTT
CDR3 protein: CSAETGRNEKLFF

D gene: NA
J gene: TRBJ2-2
V gene: TRBV19
clone size: NA
CDR3 DNA: TGTGCCAGTAGTATGGCAGGAAAGTTCGGGGAGCTGTTTTTT
CDR3 protein: CASSMAGKFGELFF

D gene: TRBD1
J gene: TRBJ2-7
V gene: TRBV19
clone size: NA
CDR3 DNA: TGTGCCAGTAGTTCCCCGGGACAGGGACACTACGAGCAGTACTTC
CDR3 protein: CASSSPGQGHYEQYF

D gene: NA
J gene: TRBJ1-2
V gene: TRBV11-2
clone size: few
CDR3 DNA: TGTGCCAGCAGCCAGGGGAGTGACTATGGCTACACCTTC
CDR3 protein: CASSQGSDYGYTF

D gene: NA
J gene: TRBJ1-1
V gene: TRBV11-3
clone size: NA
CDR3 DNA: TGTGCCAGCAGCTTCAGTGGTGTCACTGAAGCTTTCTTT
CDR3 protein: CASSFSGVTEAFF

D gene: NA
J gene: TRBJ2-5
V gene: TRBV18
clone size: NA
CDR3 DNA: TGTGCCAGCTCACCACCCTACTCCCCACGGAGGGAGACCCAGTACTTC
CDR3 protein: CASSPPYSPRRETQYF

D gene: NA
J gene: TRBJ2-2
V gene: TRBV5-4
clone size: NA
CDR3 DNA: TGTGCCAGCAGCTTATATGGTCGGGGGACCGGGGAGCTGTTTTTT
CDR3 protein: CASSLYGRGTGELFF

D gene: TRBD1
J gene: TRBJ2-7
V gene: TRBV9
clone size: NA
CDR3 DNA: TGTGCCAGCAGCGTAGAACCGGGACAGACTCTCTACGAGCAGTACTTC
CDR3 protein: CASSVEPGQTLYEQYF

D gene: NA
J gene: TRBJ1-3
V gene: TRBV4-1
clone size: NA
CDR3 DNA: TGCGCCAGCAGCCAAGATCAACGGGGGGTAAACACCATATATTTT
CDR3 protein: CASSQDQRGVNTIYF

D gene: NA
J gene: TRBJ2-7
V gene: TRBV27
clone size: NA
CDR3 DNA: TGTGCCAGCAGTTTTTCCGCCTATTACGAGCAGTACTTC
CDR3 protein: CASSFSAYYEQYF

D gene: TRBD2
J gene: TRBJ2-1
V gene: TRBV5-6
clone size: NA
CDR3 DNA: TGTGCCAGCAGCTTCGGAACCGGGACTAGCGGGGCCGGAACGCAGTTCTTC
CDR3 protein: CASSFGTGTSGAGTQFF

D gene: TRBD1
J gene: TRBJ1-2
V gene: TRBV27
clone size: NA
CDR3 DNA: TGTGCCAGCAGCCAAGGACAGGGTAACGGCTACACCTTC
CDR3 protein: CASSQGQGNGYTF

D gene: TRBD2
J gene: TRBJ2-7
V gene: TRBV6-1
clone size: NA
CDR3 DNA: TGTGCCAGCAGTGAAAAGGCGGGAGTATTGGGAACCTACGAGCAGTACTTC
CDR3 protein: CASSEKAGVLGTYEQYF

D gene: NA
J gene: TRBJ2-5
V gene: TRBV28
clone size: NA
CDR3 DNA: TGTGCCAGCAGTTTAAGCAGGGGACGAACTCCTGTTAAAGAGACCCAGTACTTC
CDR3 protein: CASSLSRGRTPVKETQYF

D gene: NA
J gene: TRBJ1-5
V gene: TRBV19
clone size: NA
CDR3 DNA: TGTGCCAGTAGTATGATTTCGAGAAATCAGCCCCAGCATTTT
CDR3 protein: CASSMISRNQPQHF

D gene: NA
J gene: TRBJ1-2
V gene: TRBV28
clone size: NA
CDR3 DNA: TGTGCCAGCAGTCTAGGGGGAGCTAACTATGGCTACACCTTC
CDR3 protein: CASSLGGANYGYTF

D gene: NA
J gene: TRBJ1-1
V gene: TRBV4-1
clone size: NA
CDR3 DNA: TGCGCCAGCAGCCAAACAGGGCAGATTGAAGCTTTCTTT
CDR3 protein: CASSQTGQIEAFF

D gene: NA
J gene: TRBJ1-2
V gene: TRBV6-6
clone size: NA
CDR3 DNA: TGTGCCAGCCACGGCAGGCTGGATGGCTACACCTTC
CDR3 protein: CASHGRLDGYTF

D gene: NA
J gene: TRBJ2-1
V gene: TRBV30
clone size: NA
CDR3 DNA: TGTGCCTGGAGTGGGGGCAGGGCGTACAATGAGCAGTTCTTC
CDR3 protein: CAWSGGRAYNEQFF

D gene: NA
J gene: TRBJ2-1
V gene: TRBV27
clone size: NA
CDR3 DNA: TGTGCCAGCAGTTCGAGATCCAATGAGCAGTTCTTC
CDR3 protein: CASSSRSNEQFF

D gene: NA
J gene: TRBJ1-1
V gene: TRBV27
clone size: NA
CDR3 DNA: TGTGCCAGCAGTTTTAAACGTTGGGGGACAATAACTGAAGCTTTCTTT
CDR3 protein: CASSFKRWGTITEAFF

D gene: NA
J gene: TRBJ1-1
V gene: TRBV30
clone size: NA
CDR3 DNA: TGTGCCTGGAGCTACATTTGGGCCACTGAAGCTTTCTTT
CDR3 protein: CAWSYIWATEAFF

D gene: NA
J gene: TRBJ1-2
V gene: TRBV19
clone size: NA
CDR3 DNA: TGTGCCACCGGACCAGGGTACGGCTACACCTTC
CDR3 protein: CATGPGYGYTF

D gene: NA
J gene: TRBJ1-1
V gene: TRBV6-4
clone size: NA
CDR3 DNA: TGTGCCAGCAGTGACATCTACCAGGGTGAAGCTTTCTTT
CDR3 protein: CASSDIYQGEAFF

D gene: NA
J gene: TRBJ2-7
V gene: TRBV9
clone size: NA
CDR3 DNA: TGTGCCAGCAGCGGCCAAAACGGCGAGCAGTACTTC
CDR3 protein: CASSGQNGEQYF

D gene: TRBD2
J gene: TRBJ2-1
V gene: TRBV2
clone size: NA
CDR3 DNA: TGTGCCAGCAGTCCCGGACTAGCGGGAGGATATGAGCAGTTCTTC
CDR3 protein: CASSPGLAGGYEQFF

D gene: NA
J gene: TRBJ2-5
V gene: TRBV7-9
clone size: NA
CDR3 DNA: TGTGCCAGCAGCCCACAAGAGACCCAGTACTTC
CDR3 protein: CASSPQETQYF

D gene: NA
J gene: TRBJ2-2
V gene: TRBV5-6
clone size: NA
CDR3 DNA: TGTGCCAGCAGCGGGGGCCCCCTTACCGGGGAGCTGTTTTTT
CDR3 protein: CASSGGPLTGELFF

D gene: NA
J gene: TRBJ1-5
V gene: TRBV19
clone size: NA
CDR3 DNA: TGTGCCAGTAGTATCAAGGACAGTTTCAATCAGCCCCAGCATTTT
CDR3 protein: CASSIKDSFNQPQHF

D gene: TRBD2
J gene: TRBJ2-1
V gene: TRBV5-1
clone size: NA
CDR3 DNA: TGCGCCAGCAGCTTGGCGGGGCGGGCTAGCGGCTACAATGAGCAGTTCTTC
CDR3 protein: CASSLAGRASGYNEQFF

D gene: NA
J gene: TRBJ2-1
V gene: TRBV5-4
clone size: once
CDR3 DNA: TGTGCCAGCAGCCCCTCTCGGGACATCGGTTGGGATGAGCAGTTCTTC
CDR3 protein: CASSPSRDIGWDEQFF

D gene: NA
J gene: TRBJ1-1
V gene: TRBV30
clone size: NA
CDR3 DNA: TGTGCCTGGAGTCGGGACATCGGGAACACTGAAGCTTTCTTT
CDR3 protein: CAWSRDIGNTEAFF

D gene: TRBD1
J gene: TRBJ2-7
V gene: TRBV27
clone size: NA
CDR3 DNA: TGTGCCAGCAGTTTACGGGACAGGGGCTACGAGCAGTACTTC
CDR3 protein: CASSLRDRGYEQYF

D gene: NA
J gene: TRBJ1-1
V gene: TRBV7-9
clone size: NA
CDR3 DNA: TGTGCCAGCATTCTAGAGATGAACACTGAAGCTTTCTTT
CDR3 protein: CASILEMNTEAFF

D gene: TRBD2
J gene: TRBJ2-7
V gene: TRBV7-9
clone size: NA
CDR3 DNA: TGTGCCAGCAGCTTAGTCGCCAGCGGGGGACCCTACGAGCAGTACTTC
CDR3 protein: CASSLVASGGPYEQYF

D gene: TRBD2
J gene: TRBJ2-3
V gene: TRBV19
clone size: NA
CDR3 DNA: TGTGCCAGTAGTATGGGTAGCGGGAGGGCAGATACGCAGTATTTT
CDR3 protein: CASSMGSGRADTQYF

D gene: NA
J gene: TRBJ2-1
V gene: TRBV5-1
clone size: NA
CDR3 DNA: TGCGCCAGCAGCTTGGGGGTTACTAGCTTAGGGGTTGATGAGCAGTTCTTC
CDR3 protein: CASSLGVTSLGVDEQFF

D gene: TRBD2
J gene: TRBJ2-1
V gene: TRBV5-5
clone size: NA
CDR3 DNA: TGTGCCAGCAGCCAAGGGACTAGCGGGAGGGGTGAGCAGTTCTTC
CDR3 protein: CASSQGTSGRGEQFF

D gene: TRBD2
J gene: TRBJ2-3
V gene: TRBV7-9
clone size: NA
CDR3 DNA: TGTGCCAGCAGCTCCTCCGGGACTAGCGGGAGGGATACGCAGTATTTT
CDR3 protein: CASSSSGTSGRDTQYF

D gene: TRBD1
J gene: TRBJ2-6
V gene: TRBV9
clone size: NA
CDR3 DNA: TGTGCCAGCAGCCTCCGGATTGACAGGGGAGGGGCCAACGTCCTGACTTTC
CDR3 protein: CASSLRIDRGGANVLTF

D gene: NA
J gene: TRBJ1-2
V gene: TRBV5-6
clone size: NA
CDR3 DNA: TGTGCCAGCAGTCAAGGGGCAGGGCCCTATGGCTACACCTTC
CDR3 protein: CASSQGAGPYGYTF

D gene: NA
J gene: TRBJ1-1
V gene: TRBV27
clone size: NA
CDR3 DNA: TGTGCCAGCAGTTTAAGCGTATACATGAACACTGAAGCTTTCTTT
CDR3 protein: CASSLSVYMNTEAFF

D gene: NA
J gene: TRBJ1-4
V gene: TRBV19
clone size: NA
CDR3 DNA: TGTGCCAGTAGTCCCCAATTTGAGGAAAAACTGTTTTTT
CDR3 protein: CASSPQFEEKLFF

D gene: NA
J gene: TRBJ2-2
V gene: TRBV5-1
clone size: NA
CDR3 DNA: TGCGCCAGCAGCTTGGAACTAGCAGACCCCTCCGGGGAGCTGTTTTTT
CDR3 protein: CASSLELADPSGELFF

D gene: TRBD2
J gene: TRBJ2-3
V gene: TRBV30
clone size: once
CDR3 DNA: TGTGCCTGGAGTCGGTACCCTCAGTCCGGGACTAGCGGGGAGGCCGTAGTAGATACGCAGTATTTT
CDR3 protein: CAWSRYPQSGTSGEAVVDTQYF

D gene: NA
J gene: TRBJ2-1
V gene: TRBV29-1
clone size: NA
CDR3 DNA: TGCAGCGTTGAAGATGGGCAGGGGATCAATGAGCAGTTCTTC
CDR3 protein: CSVEDGQGINEQFF

D gene: TRBD2
J gene: TRBJ2-3
V gene: TRBV4-1
clone size: NA
CDR3 DNA: TGCGCCAGCAGCCAAGTGAGCGGGAGTACCACAGATACGCAGTATTTT
CDR3 protein: CASSQVSGSTTDTQYF

D gene: NA
J gene: TRBJ1-1
V gene: TRBV4-3
clone size: NA
CDR3 DNA: TGCGCCAGCAGCCAAGGGGCGGGGGGGGAAGCTTTCTTT
CDR3 protein: CASSQGAGGEAFF